The clone carrying this T cell receptor (beta chain) came up many times. The antigen is unknown. The sample belongs to a study of early T cells in non-severe SARS-CoV-2 infection. Whole-study context: The input, bulk RNA from unsorted whole blood, was sequenced, and chains were unpaired.

The TCR library protocol attached unique molecular identifiers to the individual cDNA molecules. TCRdb redid the calling of the 5' RACE reads with MiXCR, one entry per CDR3 protein. In the table there are 35,000 to 45,000 distinct CDR3 sequences, approximately 8% of which are singletons. Study-wide points: The matching step, a VDJdb search, favored anti-spike CD8 responses and missed private and CD4 specificities.

The clonotype originates from an adult who was a healthcare worker with PCR-confirmed SARS-CoV-2 infection or an uninfected control (not recorded which). Sequences were derived from whole blood, sampled at baseline.

The CDR3 is CASSLRGSYNEQFF. The DNA of the CDR3 is TGTGCCAGCAGCTTGAGAGGCTCCTACAATGAGCAGTTCTTC. This sequence joins TRBV7-2 and TRBJ2-1; no definite D call. Germline CDR1 SGHTA, CDR2 FQGNSA. V was pared by 3 bases and J by 0 bases, with 6 bases between. The CDR3 covers 14 residues.